This TCR beta chain was obtained from a study of shared clonotypes between healthy human individuals (dated by TCRdb to the early 2020s). As for the study more broadly: The cohort comprised two women and three men aged 18 to 49 years. To increase sequencing depth and limit assay-specific biases, TCR repertoire library preparation and sequencing were carried out by different laboratories using diverse techniques. Per donor, leukapheresis produced somewhere between about 0.94 and 9.5 billion PBMCs. To estimate repertoire size and how much clonotypes are shared between individuals, the study performed deep sequencing of blood TCR repertoires from 4 to 6 healthy adults. Paper-wide results and their limitations: The small number of donors limited the genetic and exposure-history diversity represented. Only blood was sampled, and tissue TCR repertoires likely differ from those in blood. Pairwise subsampling indicated that sequencing depth was expected to affect the degree of clonotype sharing among donors.

The donors were healthy, HIV-negative adults with no recently reported acute infections or vaccinations. Only Caucasian adults living in Nashville, Tennessee, USA were represented among the donors. For unsorted samples, 75 million to 90 million PBMCs were counted and genomic DNA was extracted with the QIAamp DNA Blood Mini kit. Blood was obtained by leukapheresis, after which PBMCs were separated by Ficoll-Histopaque density gradient centrifugation and cryopreserved in liquid nitrogen vapor phase. From a lookup of the germline V gene (reference sequence), CDR1 and CDR2 are SGHNT and YYREEE. There are 16 amino acids in the CDR3, from cysteine to phenylalanine inclusive. Only the CDR3 DNA is retained, 48 bases long and in frame from the first base. V lost 3 bases and J lost 0 bases; the stretch between them is 14 bases long. This clone was picked up one time. What this receptor recognizes is not known. No base-level quality is on record; no much larger clone is a single base apart.

Using the deep immunoSEQ assay, multiplex PCR amplified TCR CDR3 regions from genomic DNA. Extracted genomic DNA from each cell subset was distributed evenly across all wells of several immunoSEQ 96-well plates, and each plate was treated as a replicate. For unsorted PBMC, each replicate PCR was loaded with approximately 300 ng genomic DNA, equivalent to 30,000 or so T cell genomes. Unsorted PBMC genomic DNA was sequenced across ten immunoSEQ deep assay plates. Purified libraries were measured with a Qubit 3.0 fluorometer, size-checked on a Bioanalyzer 2100, and measured again with the KAPA Library Quantification kit. A separate single-read 150-cycle Illumina NextSeq 550 flow cell was used to sequence each immunoSEQ 96-well plate. The authors' pipeline ran thus. Because the immunoSEQ output held only junctional sequences and lacked quality scores, the filtering could not match the filtering applied to full-length reads. Sequences were annotated with PyIR, a Python wrapper for IgBLAST v1.9, using IMGT germline references to assign V/J genes and CDR3. Reads were filtered out if the reads had weak V/J assignments (E-value above 1e-6), no CDR3, stop codons, out-of-frame junctions, or ambiguous translated residues. A V3J clonotype was defined by an identical inferred V gene, J gene, and CDR3 amino acid sequence. Percentage overlap between repertoires was computed as shared unique clonotypes divided by the size of the smaller repertoire. Repertoire richness was assessed with RTK rarefaction, the Chao1 estimator, and Recon v2.1 estimates of unobserved clonotypes. Entries here come from immuneACCESS through TCRdb and include only in-frame sequences with V and J called. Some clones fail to appear in such tables; in the studies checked, an unresolved V gene covers under half of the shortfall, and the cause of the remainder is unknown. The DNA was the basis for D and trimming; V, J and clone size are from that table. For this sample the table gives 520,000 or so clones, of which 75% to 85% were detected only once. Of the sample, 10% to 15% is held by the ten largest clones.

The sequencing sample was made of PBMCs. This receptor was identified in a woman aged 40 to 50 in good health. Some clones in this sample may be carry-over from other donors' samples. The sequence joins TRBV5-4 to TRBJ2-3; the D gene cannot be resolved beyond TRBD1 or TRBD2, each matching 6 bases. Here is the DNA: TGTGCCAGCAGCTCGGGGGCGGGGCCTAGCACAGATACGCAGTATTTT. The resulting protein is CASSSGAGPSTDTQYF.